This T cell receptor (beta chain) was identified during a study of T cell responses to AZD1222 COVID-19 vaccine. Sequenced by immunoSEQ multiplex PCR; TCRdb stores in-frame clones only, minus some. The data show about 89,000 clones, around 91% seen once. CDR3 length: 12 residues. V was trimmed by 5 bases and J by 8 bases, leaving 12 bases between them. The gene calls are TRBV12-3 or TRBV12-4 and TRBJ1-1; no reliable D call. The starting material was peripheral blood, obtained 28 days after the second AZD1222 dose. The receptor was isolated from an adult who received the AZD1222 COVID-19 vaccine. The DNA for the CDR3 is TGTGCCAGCAGTAAAAGTATCCAGGAAGCTTTCTTT. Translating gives CASSKSIQEAFF.